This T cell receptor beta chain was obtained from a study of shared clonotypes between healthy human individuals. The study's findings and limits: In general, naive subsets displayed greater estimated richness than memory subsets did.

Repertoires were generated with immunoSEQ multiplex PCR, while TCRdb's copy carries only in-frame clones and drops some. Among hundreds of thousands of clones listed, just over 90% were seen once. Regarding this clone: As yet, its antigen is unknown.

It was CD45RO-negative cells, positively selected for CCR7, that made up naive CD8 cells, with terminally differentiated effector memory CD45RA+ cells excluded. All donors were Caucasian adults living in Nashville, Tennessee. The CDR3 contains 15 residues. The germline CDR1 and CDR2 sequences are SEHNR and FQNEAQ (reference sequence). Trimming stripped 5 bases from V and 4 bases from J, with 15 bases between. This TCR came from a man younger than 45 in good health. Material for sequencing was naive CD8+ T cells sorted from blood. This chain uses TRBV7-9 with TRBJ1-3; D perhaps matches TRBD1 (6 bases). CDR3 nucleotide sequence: TGTGCCAGCAGCGCGGGAGGGGACACCGGAAACACCATATATTTT. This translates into CASSAGGDTGNTIYF.